These 22 T cell receptor beta chains came from one sample sequenced in a study of T cells in Graves' hyperthyroidism and ophthalmopathy. RNA transcripts gave rise to amplified TCR beta CDR3 regions. The HTBI primer set served for first-round RT-PCR of the TCR CDR3. TCRdb itself ran the multiplex PCR reads through MiXCR, one entry per CDR3 protein. This sample carries approximately 640,000 distinct CDR3 sequences, about 45% of them seen once, and the ten largest clones take roughly 6.5%. The specimen was peripheral blood or thyroid tissue (not recorded which). Receptor source: an adult man with Graves' disease, either hyperthyroidism or ophthalmopathy (not recorded which).

The CDR3 spells CASSILTGSYGYTF. DNA for the CDR3: TGTGCCAGTAGTATCCTGACAGGGAGCTATGGCTACACCTTC. The chain couples TRBV19 to TRBJ1-2; 7 nucleotides line up with TRBD1. Germline CDR1 reads LNHDA; CDR2 reads SQIVND (reference sequence). This CDR3 is built from 14 residues. V was clipped by 3 bases and J by 4 bases; unmatched bases: 5.

The V call is TRBV2, the J call TRBJ1-6, with D hard to call. This CDR3 spans 15 amino acids. With 6 bases removed from V and 3 bases from J, the gap between germline ends came to 12 bases. CDR1 SNHLY and CDR2 FYNNEI come from the germline V gene. The CDR3 sequence: CASSQMGGYNSPLHF. CDR3 nucleotide sequence: TGTGCCAGCAGCCAAATGGGCGGCTATAATTCACCCCTCCACTTT.

This clonotype was picked up a small number of times. The V and J genes are TRBV7-2 and TRBJ1-5; D call uncertain. The V end was cut by 1 base, the J end by 9 bases, with 4 bases between. CDR1 and CDR2 from the germline V gene are SGHTA and FQGNSA. The CDR3 is 11 residues long. CDR3 amino acids: CASSLDRPQHF. DNA of the CDR3: TGTGCCAGCAGCTTAGATCGGCCCCAGCATTTT.

This clonotype was seen more than once but under ten times. The chain couples TRBV7-2 to TRBJ2-5, with TRBD1 as a possible D gene (6 bases). Germline CDR1 and CDR2: SGHTA and FQGNSA. The germline V and J ends were trimmed by 1 base and 5 bases, with 14 bases remaining between them. There are 15 residues in the CDR3. This CDR3 is CASSLGDNPWETQYF. The DNA of the CDR3 is TGTGCCAGCAGCTTAGGGGACAACCCCTGGGAGACCCAGTACTTC.

The chain carries TRBV10-3 and TRBJ1-1; D might be TRBD1 (5 bases). Germline V CDR1 and CDR2: ENHRY, SYGVKD. V was clipped by 10 bases and J by 4 bases, with 16 bases between them. CDR3 length: 13 amino acids. In DNA form, the CDR3 reads TGTGCCAGCCGGACGGGACTCGGCACTGAAGCTTTCTTT. Its translation: CASRTGLGTEAFF.

This clonotype was seen more than once but under ten times. This chain uses TRBV5-4 with TRBJ1-4; D not resolved. CDR1 and CDR2 (germline): SGHNT, YYREEE (reference sequence). The V and J ends lost 4 bases and 6 bases respectively, with 10 bases between them. The CDR3 covers 13 residues. For the CDR3, the DNA is TGTGCCAGCAGCACCACCAGCGATGAAAAACTGTTTTTT. The encoded protein is CASSTTSDEKLFF.

Points on this clonotype: A much larger clone lies a single base off, so this may be a read error. The chain is built from TRBV7-9 and TRBJ2-5; 7 nucleotides align to TRBD2. Germline V gene data show CDR1 as SEHNR and CDR2 as FQNEAQ (reference sequence). This CDR3 contains 14 residues. V lost 2 bases and J lost 4; bases outside the gene matches: 4. CDR3 residues: CASSLHGRAETQYF. The DNA for the CDR3 is TGTGCCAGCAGCTTACATGGGAGGGCAGAGACCCAGTACTTC.

The chain joins TRBV5-1 to TRBJ1-2; D unclear. Trimming took 0 bases from V and 3 from J, leaving 18 bases between them. The CDR3 has 17 residues. Per germline, CDR1 SGHRS and CDR2 YFSETQ. CDR3 loop: CASSLADFPGRYYGYTF. The CDR3 DNA reads TGCGCCAGCAGCTTGGCCGATTTCCCGGGCCGCTACTATGGCTACACCTTC.

Note on this clonotype: No conserved phenylalanine or tryptophan ends this CDR3, so it is likely a read error. V usage is TRBV7-9 and J usage is TRBJ2-7; D ambiguous. Trimming removed 5 bases at V and 2 bases at J, with 7 bases between. The germline gives CDR1 SEHNR, CDR2 FQNEAQ (reference sequence). This CDR3 is built from 12 residues. CDR3 nucleotide sequence: TGTGCCAGCAGCATTTCCCCCTACGAGCAGTACCTC. It specifies CASSISPYEQYL.

CDR3 sequence (DNA): TGTGCCACCAGCAGAGACCGGACTAGCGGGGGGACCCAGTACTTC. Encoded protein: CATSRDRTSGGTQYF. The V and J genes are TRBV15 and TRBJ2-5, with 13 bases lining up with TRBD2. Germline assignment: CDR1 LNHNV and CDR2 YYDKDF (reference sequence). Trimming cost V 0 bases and J 7 bases; bases outside gene matches: 2. The CDR3 is 15 residues long.

The J gene is TRBJ2-5, the V gene TRBV20-1, with 7 positions matching TRBD1. CDR3 length: 14 residues. Unmatched junction bases numbered 3, after V lost 1 base and J lost 1 base. From germline, CDR1 is DFQATT and CDR2 SNEGSKA (reference sequence). The chain's CDR3 is CSARAGQIQETQYF. As DNA, the CDR3 is TGCAGTGCTAGAGCGGGACAGATCCAAGAGACCCAGTACTTC.

Ten or more counts support this clonotype. The chain is built from TRBV7-2 and TRBJ1-2; D is undetermined. V lost 2 bases to trimming and J lost 2 bases, with 9 bases between them. The CDR3 length is 14 residues. Germline V gene data show CDR1 as SGHTA and CDR2 as FQGNSA. This chain's CDR3 is CASSLSHRNYGYTF. The CDR3 region has the DNA TGTGCCAGCAGCTTATCACACAGAAACTATGGCTACACCTTC.

This clonotype showed up just a few times. This chain uses TRBV2 with TRBJ1-5; D possibly corresponds to TRBD1 (6 bases). V dropped 8 bases and J dropped 4 bases, with 30 bases sitting between them. The length of the CDR3 is 19 residues. Germline CDR1 reads SNHLY; CDR2 reads FYNNEI. As DNA, the CDR3 is TGTGCCAGCCAACAGGGAACAACAGGCCCGGAGGGACCTAATCAGCCCCAGCATTTT. This sequence encodes CASQQGTTGPEGPNQPQHF.

This clonotype was counted between two and nine times. The chain's CDR3 is CASSGGSVRNYGYTF. As DNA, the CDR3 is TGTGCCAGCAGCGGTGGATCAGTTAGGAACTATGGCTACACCTTC. V usage is TRBV9 and J usage is TRBJ1-2; no definite D call. Germline V gene sequence: CDR1 SGDLS, CDR2 YYNGEE. V was shortened by 3 bases and J by 2 bases, with 14 bases between the two germline ends. There are 15 residues in the CDR3. Drawing the rest from reference TRBV9 and TRBJ1-2, the complete variable domain is DSGVTQTPKHLITATGQRVTLRCSPRSGDLSVYWYQQSLDQGLQFLIQYYNGEERAKGNILERFSAQQFPDLHSELNLSSLELGDSALYFCASSGGSVRNYGYTFGSGTRLTVV.

The chain employs TRBV7-9 and TRBJ1-3; D not resolved. This CDR3 contains 15 residues. Germline V lookup: CDR1 SEHNR, CDR2 FQNEAQ (reference sequence). The ends were cut back, 4 bases at V and 7 bases at J, with 17 bases in the middle. The CDR3 nucleotides read TGTGCCAGCAGCTCCGAGCGGCTGACGTGGAACACCATATATTTT. As protein: CASSSERLTWNTIYF.

The V call is TRBV4-1, the J call TRBJ2-7; 11 bases agree with TRBD2. V trimming: 0 bases; J trimming: 6 bases; junction bases outside the gene matches: 4. CDR3 length: 15 amino acids. The germline V gene has CDR1 MGHRA and CDR2 YSYEKL. CDR3 DNA sequence: TGCGCCAGCAGCCAAGAACTAGCGGGAGACTTCGAGCAGTACTTC. Translating it yields CASSQELAGDFEQYF.

V and J are TRBV20-1 and TRBJ1-5; D not certain. V was shortened by 1 base and J by 4 bases, with 11 bases between the two germline ends. This CDR3 contains 14 residues. The germline V gene encodes CDR1 DFQATT and CDR2 SNEGSKA (reference sequence). This CDR3 reads CSARVLGSNQPQHF. DNA of the CDR3: TGCAGTGCTAGAGTGTTGGGAAGTAATCAGCCCCAGCATTTT.

This clonotype showed up many times. The V gene is TRBV29-1, the J gene TRBJ1-1; D gene uncertain. Trimming left V 4 bases short and J 1 base short, with 4 bases between. The CDR3 loop spans 11 amino acids. Germline CDR1 is SQVTM and CDR2 is ANQGSEA. The CDR3 sequence is CSVAANTEAFF. For the CDR3, the DNA is TGCAGCGTTGCAGCGAACACTGAAGCTTTCTTT.

This clonotype was observed at least ten times. This chain connects TRBV10-2 to TRBJ1-1; D remains ambiguous. Between the trimmed V and J ends, which lost 0 bases and 0 bases, there was a span of 8 bases. This CDR3 has 15 amino acids. Germline CDR1 WSHSY, CDR2 SAAADI. CDR3 residues: CASSESSSVNTEAFF. The DNA of the CDR3 is TGCGCCAGCAGTGAGTCGTCTTCAGTGAACACTGAAGCTTTCTTT.

This rearrangement joins TRBV11-2 to TRBJ2-7; TRBD1 is a possible D gene (7 bases). The CDR3 runs to 14 residues. Germline CDR1 SGHAT, CDR2 FQNNGV. The V end was cut by 5 bases, the J end by 8 bases, with 19 bases between. CDR3 residues: CASSPRQGGYQQYF. CDR3 DNA: TGTGCCAGCAGCCCCCGCCAGGGGGGATACCAGCAGTACTTC.

CDR3 DNA: TGCGCCAGCAGCCAAGAGAGGCCTCAGTTGAATTCACCCCTCCACTTT. Its protein product is CASSQERPQLNSPLHF. The chain recombines TRBV4-1 with TRBJ1-6; D gene uncertain. The CDR3 has 16 amino acids. In germline, CDR1 is MGHRA, CDR2 YSYEKL. Deletions cut 0 bases from V and 7 bases from J, with 13 bases between.

A few counts support this clonotype. This rearrangement joins TRBV7-9 to TRBJ2-5; D call uncertain. The CDR3 extends over 11 amino acids. Germline CDR1 SEHNR, CDR2 FQNEAQ (reference sequence). Trimming removed 8 bases from V and 5 bases from J, with 9 bases in between. DNA for the CDR3: TGTGCCAGCGGCCCCTTGGAGACCCAGTACTTC. It encodes CASGPLETQYF.